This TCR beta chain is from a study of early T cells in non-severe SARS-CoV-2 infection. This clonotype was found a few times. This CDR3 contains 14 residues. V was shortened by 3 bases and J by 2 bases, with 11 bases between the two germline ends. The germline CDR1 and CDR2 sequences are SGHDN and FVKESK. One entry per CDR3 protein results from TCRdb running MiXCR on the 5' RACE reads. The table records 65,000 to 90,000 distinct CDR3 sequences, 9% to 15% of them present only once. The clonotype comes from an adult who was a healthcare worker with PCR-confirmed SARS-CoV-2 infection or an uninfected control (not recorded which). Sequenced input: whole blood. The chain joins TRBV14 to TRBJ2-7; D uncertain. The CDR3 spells CASSQRKSTYEQYF. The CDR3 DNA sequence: TGTGCCAGCAGCCAGAGAAAATCTACCTACGAGCAGTACTTC.